The 32 T cell receptor beta chains listed next were all sequenced from one sample in a study. A single record per CDR3 protein comes from TCRdb applying MiXCR to the RT-PCR reads. The data hold more than 550,000 distinct CDR3 sequences, with around 14% observed a single time. Sequenced sample: memory CD4+ T cells from blood. The receptors were gathered from a female donor in good health, serving as a healthy control.

Many counts were recorded for this clonotype. V gene TRBV5-1 combines with J gene TRBJ2-7; 9 bases align to TRBD1. The CDR3 spans 16 residues. Per the germline V gene, CDR1 is SGHRS and CDR2 is YFSETQ. V lost 4 bases, J lost 5 bases, and 13 bases stayed unmatched. CDR3 DNA: TGCGCCAGCAGCGTTTTATCGGGACAGGGCTCTAACGAGCAGTACTTC. Translating it yields CASSVLSGQGSNEQYF.

This clonotype has a handful of counts. For the CDR3, the DNA is TGCGCCAGCAGCCAAGATCCACCCAGGACTAGCGGGAGGGCCAATGAGCAGTTCTTC. Its translation: CASSQDPPRTSGRANEQFF. The chain combines TRBV4-3 with TRBJ2-1; 15 positions match TRBD2. V lost 0 bases to trimming and J lost 6 bases; unmatched junction nucleotides: 9. CDR3 length: 19 amino acids. Germline CDR1 is LGHNA and CDR2 is YSLEER.

This clonotype was recorded at least ten times. The chain recombines TRBV4-2 with TRBJ1-6, with a tentative D call TRBD1 (6 bases). This CDR3 comprises 16 residues. Germline V gives CDR1 LGHNA, CDR2 YNFKEQ. V was cut by 4 bases and J by 8 bases, with 18 bases left in between. The CDR3 region is CASSLIPGQRDSPLHF. The CDR3 DNA reads as TGTGCCAGCAGCCTTATACCGGGACAACGGGATTCACCCCTCCACTTT.

This clonotype was observed at least ten times. This chain connects TRBV30 to TRBJ1-6; D may be TRBD1 (6 bases). The CDR3 loop spans 15 amino acids. Germline values: CDR1 GTSNPN, CDR2 SVGIG (reference sequence). Deletions cut 3 bases from V and 1 base from J, with 10 bases between. The DNA for the CDR3 is TGTGCCTGGAGGGCCGGGACATCCTATAATTCACCCCTCCACTTT. Protein: CAWRAGTSYNSPLHF.

This clonotype has only a few counts. The chain couples TRBV7-9 to TRBJ1-1; tentative D call: TRBD1 (5 bases). In germline, CDR1 is SEHNR, CDR2 FQNEAQ (reference sequence). Trimming removed 3 bases at V and 7 bases at J, with 18 bases between. There are 15 residues in the CDR3. The CDR3 here is CASSLAGSVSNEAFF. DNA of the CDR3: TGTGCCAGCAGCTTGGCAGGGTCGGTTAGCAATGAAGCTTTCTTT.

CDR3: CASSVGGGADTQYF. In DNA form, the CDR3 reads TGTGCCAGCAGCGTGGGCGGGGGGGCAGATACGCAGTATTTT. The genes are TRBV9 and TRBJ2-3; 9 positions agree with TRBD2. CDR3 size: 14 residues. CDR1 and CDR2 from the germline V gene are SGDLS and YYNGEE. V was clipped by 2 bases and J by 4 bases; unmatched bases: 2. Based on the CDR3 plus reference TRBV9 and TRBJ2-3, the full variable domain is DSGVTQTPKHLITATGQRVTLRCSPRSGDLSVYWYQQSLDQGLQFLIQYYNGEERAKGNILERFSAQQFPDLHSELNLSSLELGDSALYFCASSVGGGADTQYFGPGTRLTVL.

The CDR3 DNA reads as TGTGCCAGCAGTTACTCGTCACTTAGAGGGGGGAACACTGAAGCTTTCTTT. Translated: CASSYSSLRGGNTEAFF. The chain links TRBV6-2 or TRBV6-3 to TRBJ1-1; D might be TRBD1 (6 bases). The CDR3 spans 17 residues. Germline values: CDR1 MNHEY, CDR2 SVGEGT. Trimming stripped 0 bases from V and 1 base from J, with 15 bases between.

This clonotype has only a few counts. The gene calls are TRBV7-2 and TRBJ1-2; D is undetermined. CDR3 length: 13 residues. In germline, CDR1 is SGHTA, CDR2 FQGNSA. The V end was cut by 5 bases, the J end by 4 bases, with 11 bases between. CDR3 in amino acids: CASSPRAAYGYTF. In nucleotides, the CDR3 is TGTGCCAGCAGCCCACGGGCAGCCTATGGCTACACCTTC.

This clonotype was detected a few times. The chain employs TRBV5-1 and TRBJ1-4; 8 bases align to TRBD1. Trimming took 0 bases from V and 8 from J; bases not matched to a gene: 9. Germline CDR1 is SGHRS and CDR2 is YFSETQ. This CDR3 contains 16 residues. The CDR3 loop reads CASSLEVPGGDEKLFF. The CDR3, as DNA: TGCGCCAGCAGCTTGGAGGTCCCAGGGGGCGACGAAAAACTGTTTTTT.

This clonotype was seen ten or more times. This chain joins TRBV5-5 and TRBJ2-1; tentative D call: TRBD2 (7 bases). The CDR3 is 15 residues long. CDR1 is SGHKS, CDR2 YYEKEE, per germline (reference sequence). V was shortened by 3 bases and J by 10 bases, with 20 bases between the two germline ends. The CDR3 coding sequence is TGTGCCAGCAGCTACCTCGTGGGAGGGCAGGGGGAGCAGTTCTTC. Protein sequence: CASSYLVGGQGEQFF.

This clonotype turned up a few times. The chain joins TRBV9 to TRBJ2-5; D not resolved. Trimming shortened V by 0 bases and J by 5 bases, and 5 bases separated the two germline ends. Germline V gene data show CDR1 as SGDLS and CDR2 as YYNGEE. This CDR3 spans 12 amino acids. CDR3 coding DNA: TGTGCCAGCAGCGTAGGCTTCGAGACCCAGTACTTC. It translates to CASSVGFETQYF.

The V call is TRBV20-1, the J call TRBJ2-5; either TRBD1 or TRBD2 may fit D (5 bases each). The V and J ends lost 3 bases and 2 bases respectively, with 19 bases between them. The germline CDR1 and CDR2 sequences are DFQATT and SNEGSKA (reference sequence). This CDR3 has 16 residues. The CDR3 is CSASDQTGPRQETQYF. The CDR3 DNA reads TGCAGTGCTAGCGACCAAACGGGACCAAGACAAGAGACCCAGTACTTC.

This clonotype was picked up many times. The rearrangement uses TRBV24-1 and TRBJ1-2; 7 nucleotides agree with TRBD1. This CDR3 is built from 12 residues. The V segment lost 4 bases and the J segment 8 bases; nucleotides outside the gene matches: 3. Germline lookup yields CDR1 KGHDR and CDR2 SFDVKD. The CDR3 DNA is TGTGCCACCAGTGACCGGGACAGCGGCTACACCTTC. It codes for CATSDRDSGYTF.

About this clonotype: It may be a read error: a sequence one base away is much more abundant. This chain joins TRBV29-1 and TRBJ2-1; D is perhaps TRBD2 (5 bases). CDR1 SQVTM and CDR2 ANQGSEA come from the germline V gene. Trimming took 4 bases from V and 7 from J, leaving 14 bases between them. This CDR3 is 13 amino acids long. The CDR3 DNA reads TGCAGCGTTGTAGGGTTGAGGGTGAATGAGCAGTTCTTC. It specifies CSVVGLRVNEQFF.

Only a few counts were recorded for this clonotype. The chain carries TRBV28 and TRBJ1-6; possibly TRBD1 for D (5 bases). Germline CDR1 is MDHEN and CDR2 is SYDVKM. The CDR3 is 13 amino acids. Deletions cut 6 bases from V and 9 bases from J, with 12 bases between. The CDR3 reads CASRKAGRSPLHF. As DNA, the CDR3 is TGTGCCAGCAGAAAGGCGGGGCGTTCACCCCTCCACTTT. The full variable domain, rest sourced from reference TRBV28 and TRBJ1-6, is DVKVTQSSRYLVKRTGEKVFLECVQDMDHENMFWYRQDPGLGLRLIYFSYDVKMKEKGDIPEGYSVSREKKERFSLILESASTNQTSMYLCASRKAGRSPLHFGNGTRLTVT.

This clonotype showed up just a few times. V and J are TRBV6-2 or TRBV6-3 and TRBJ1-5; 8 bases fit TRBD1. The CDR3 is made up of 15 amino acids. V was clipped by 7 bases and J by 1 base; unmatched bases: 6. CDR1 and CDR2 (germline): MNHEY, SVGEGT. The CDR3 sequence: CASTTGGASNQPQHF. CDR3 nucleotides: TGTGCCAGCACCACAGGGGGGGCAAGCAATCAGCCCCAGCATTTT.

Only a few counts were recorded for this clonotype. The genes are TRBV6-2 or TRBV6-3 and TRBJ1-2; no reliable D call. This CDR3 region has 13 residues. Germline V gene data show CDR1 as MNHEY and CDR2 as SVGEGT. Trimming shortened V by 8 bases and J by 2 bases, and 12 bases separated the two germline ends. The CDR3 DNA reads TGTGCCAGCCTCACTGCGGGAAACTATGGCTACACCTTC. Translation: CASLTAGNYGYTF.

V gene TRBV6-5 combines with J gene TRBJ1-6, with TRBD1 as a possible D gene (5 bases). V was clipped by 2 bases and J by 8 bases, with 19 bases between them. The CDR3 spans 17 residues. Germline values: CDR1 MNHEY, CDR2 SVGAGI. Here the CDR3 reads CASSYRQPRTQYSPLHF. CDR3 in DNA: TGTGCCAGCAGTTACCGACAGCCACGCACCCAGTATTCACCCCTCCACTTT.

The rearrangement uses TRBV7-2 and TRBJ1-1, with 7 bases identical to TRBD1. The CDR3 runs 14 residues. Per the germline V gene, CDR1 is SGHTA and CDR2 is FQGNSA. Trimming took 5 bases from V and 5 from J; bases not matched to a gene: 8. The CDR3 here is CASSRDHRGTEAFF. The CDR3 bases are TGTGCCAGCAGCCGGGACCACAGGGGAACTGAAGCTTTCTTT. Together with reference TRBV7-2 and TRBJ1-1, the CDR3 gives the full variable domain: GAGVSQSPSNKVTEKGKDVELRCDPISGHTALYWYRQSLGQGLEFLIYFQGNSAPDKSGLPSDRFSAERTGGSVSTLTIQRTQQEDSAVYLCASSRDHRGTEAFFGQGTRLTVV.

The gene calls are TRBV27 and TRBJ2-2; 9 nucleotides line up with TRBD2. The germline V gene encodes CDR1 MNHEY and CDR2 SMNVEV (reference sequence). The CDR3 is 14 amino acids. With V trimmed by 8 bases and J by 1 base, 2 bases remained unmatched. CDR3 coding DNA: TGTGCCAGCCGACTAGCGGTGAACACCGGGGAGCTGTTTTTT. The encoded protein is CASRLAVNTGELFF.

Many counts were recorded for this clonotype. This chain connects TRBV12-3 or TRBV12-4 to TRBJ2-1; D is perhaps TRBD1 (7 bases). Trimming stripped 5 bases from V and 5 bases from J, with 16 bases between. This CDR3 region has 15 residues. CDR3 coding DNA: TGTGCCAGCAGTGCGGGACAGCTAAGCAACAATGAGCAGTTCTTC. Its translation is CASSAGQLSNNEQFF.

The chain joins TRBV2 to TRBJ1-2; D is undetermined. Trimming left V 8 bases short and J 4 bases short, with 20 bases between. The CDR3 runs to 15 residues. The V gene's germline CDR1 is SNHLY and CDR2 FYNNEI. CDR3 DNA sequence: TGTGCCAGCTCGGCGATGGGTCCGACAAGCTATGGCTACACCTTC. Encoded protein: CASSAMGPTSYGYTF.

This clonotype occurred many times. The chain combines TRBV7-9 with TRBJ2-2; 8 nucleotides line up with TRBD1. Germline values: CDR1 SEHNR, CDR2 FQNEAQ (reference sequence). The CDR3 spans 14 residues. J gave up 4 bases and V 5 bases, and 3 bases lay outside the gene matches. The CDR3 is CASSSTGGTGELFF. The DNA for the CDR3 is TGTGCCAGCAGCAGTACAGGGGGCACCGGGGAGCTGTTTTTT.

This clonotype has a count of ten or more. The chain links TRBV4-2 to TRBJ2-3, with 9 bases fitting TRBD2. V shed 4 bases and J 6 bases; nucleotides not matched to a gene: 2. Germline CDR1 is LGHNA and CDR2 is YNFKEQ. This CDR3 is built from 13 residues. The CDR3 DNA is TGTGCCAGCAGCCCGGCGGGAGGGGATACGCAGTATTTT. Translating it yields CASSPAGGDTQYF.

The table lists this clonotype with a few counts. The V gene is TRBV7-2, the J gene TRBJ1-3; 11 nucleotides align to TRBD1. The CDR3 has 17 amino acids. Germline loops: CDR1 SGHTA, CDR2 FQGNSA. V lost 1 base, J lost 0 bases, and 2 bases stayed unmatched. The CDR3 bases are TGTGCCAGCAGCTTAGTCGGGACAGGGGGCTCTGGAAACACCATATATTTT. Amino acid sequence: CASSLVGTGGSGNTIYF. Supplemented by reference TRBV7-2 and TRBJ1-3, the full variable domain reads GAGVSQSPSNKVTEKGKDVELRCDPISGHTALYWYRQSLGQGLEFLIYFQGNSAPDKSGLPSDRFSAERTGGSVSTLTIQRTQQEDSAVYLCASSLVGTGGSGNTIYFGEGSWLTVV.

This clonotype was picked up a small number of times. The V call is TRBV5-1, the J call TRBJ1-6; D unresolved. Trimming took off 0 bases at V and 6 bases at J, with 10 bases between the two ends. The CDR3 loop spans 15 amino acids. Germline CDR1 reads SGHRS; CDR2 reads YFSETQ. CDR3 nucleotides: TGCGCCAGCAGCTTGGAAGGTGTCAGTAATTCACCCCTCCACTTT. This translates into CASSLEGVSNSPLHF.

This clonotype was counted many times. The genes are TRBV20-1 and TRBJ2-2; D remains unclear. The CDR3 contains 18 residues. Deletions cut 5 bases from V and 3 bases from J, with 25 bases between. CDR1 and CDR2 from the germline V gene are DFQATT and SNEGSKA (reference sequence). For the CDR3, the DNA is TGCAGTGCTCTGCCCCCCTTTACCGGGTCGCACTACACCGGGGAGCTGTTTTTT. Encoded protein: CSALPPFTGSHYTGELFF.

The table lists this clonotype with a few counts. The V and J genes are TRBV30 and TRBJ2-7, with D possibly matching TRBD2 (6 bases). This CDR3 is 11 amino acids long. The V end was cut by 5 bases, the J end by 1 base, with 6 bases between. The V gene's germline CDR1 is GTSNPN and CDR2 SVGIG (reference sequence). The CDR3 here is CAWGGSYEQYF. The CDR3 DNA sequence: TGTGCCTGGGGGGGGTCCTACGAGCAGTACTTC.

This clonotype was counted ten times or more. V usage is TRBV20-1 and J usage is TRBJ2-5, with D uncertain. The CDR3 loop spans 15 amino acids. V was pared by 3 bases and J by 5 bases, with 19 bases between. Per the germline V gene, CDR1 is DFQATT and CDR2 is SNEGSKA (reference sequence). The CDR3 region has the DNA TGCAGTGCTAGCGCTGGGGTCGGCAAGTGGGAGACCCAGTACTTC. Translating gives CSASAGVGKWETQYF.

This clonotype showed up just a few times. The V and J genes are TRBV4-1 and TRBJ2-5; D is undetermined. V was trimmed by 1 base and J by 1 base, leaving 7 bases between them. Germline assignment: CDR1 MGHRA and CDR2 YSYEKL. The CDR3 consists of 14 residues. CDR3: CASSQVSLQETQYF. CDR3 DNA: TGCGCCAGCAGCCAAGTCAGCCTCCAAGAGACCCAGTACTTC.

This clonotype was found many times. The chain links TRBV6-4 to TRBJ1-4; D may be TRBD1 (6 bases). Per germline, CDR1 MRHNA and CDR2 SNTAGT. V gave up 0 bases and J gave up 10 bases, with 9 bases separating them. This CDR3 is built from 13 residues. The CDR3 DNA follows: TGTGCCAGCAGTGACTCGAAAGGGGGAAAACTGTTTTTT. This encodes CASSDSKGGKLFF.

The chain combines TRBV9 with TRBJ2-1; D not certain. The CDR3 loop spans 15 amino acids. Germline V lookup: CDR1 SGDLS, CDR2 YYNGEE. Trimming removed 2 bases from V and 4 bases from J, with 13 bases in between. CDR3 protein: CASSVEPTRYNEQFF. CDR3 in DNA: TGTGCCAGCAGCGTTGAACCCACCCGATACAATGAGCAGTTCTTC.